The rows below give T cell receptor beta chains drawn from one sample of a study of cytomegalovirus exposure and HLA in healthy donors. The method was immunoSEQ multiplex PCR; TCRdb's version includes in-frame clones alone and lacks a portion of them. This sample yields 150,000 to 200,000 clones, of which less than 90% are seen a single time; around 0.21% belongs to the top ten. Sequencing input: PBMCs. The receptors derive from a girl under three years old in good health and CMV-seronegative. Each CDR3 is given with its conserved first and last residue. D genes are given only for firm matches. Size is omitted from some rows. Given values are once, few, many or a class for expanded clones.

DNA,CDR3,V,size,J,D
TGTGCCAGAAGCTTGTTGCCCAGCGGGAGCGTCGACAATGAGCAGTTCTTC,CARSLLPSGSVDNEQFF,TRBV5-3,-,TRBJ2-1,TRBD2
TGTGCCAGCTCACAAAACTCCGGGACAGGGGCCTTCTATGGCTACACCTTC,CASSQNSGTGAFYGYTF,TRBV18,-,TRBJ1-2,TRBD1
TGTGCCATCAGTGAGTCTGCGATAGGGCGGGAAGATATCGAGCAGTACTTC,CAISESAIGREDIEQYF,TRBV10-3,-,TRBJ2-7,-
TGTGCCAGCAGCGTGGCCGGGACTAGGTCCTACAATGAGCAGTTCTTC,CASSVAGTRSYNEQFF,TRBV9,-,TRBJ2-1,TRBD2
TGCGCCAGCAGCCAACTAGCGGGAGTTCGCCACGAGCAGTACTTC,CASSQLAGVRHEQYF,TRBV4-1,-,TRBJ2-7,TRBD2
TGTGCCAGCAGTTACTCAAGAGGGGGATCAAATTCACCCCTCCACTTT,CASSYSRGGSNSPLHF,TRBV6-5,-,TRBJ1-6,-
TGTGCTAGTGGTTTGGTTCCCCTAGGACAGGGGGGTAAGAGCAATCAGCCCCAGCATTTT,CASGLVPLGQGGKSNQPQHF,TRBV12-5,-,TRBJ1-5,TRBD1
TGTGCCAGCAGCCAAATGGGACTAGCGGGACCCCTTCAGTTCTTC,CASSQMGLAGPLQFF,TRBV14,-,TRBJ2-1,TRBD2
TGTGCCAGCGCCGGGACTAGCGGGAGCGAGAGCACCGGGGAGCTGTTTTTT,CASAGTSGSESTGELFF,TRBV4-2,-,TRBJ2-2,TRBD2
TGCGCCAGCAGCCCCAGCGTTTCCTACGAGCAGTACTTC,CASSPSVSYEQYF,TRBV5-1,-,TRBJ2-7,-
TGTGCCAGCAGTGGGGGCAGGGACTATGGCTACACCTTC,CASSGGRDYGYTF,TRBV2,-,TRBJ1-2,-
TGTGCCATCACCAGGAACACCGGGGAGCTGTTTTTT,CAITRNTGELFF,TRBV10-3,few,TRBJ2-2,-
TGTGCCAGCTCTCGCGACAGGCGGGAGCAGTTCTTC,CASSRDRREQFF,TRBV18,-,TRBJ2-1,-
TGCAGCGTTGGTTACAGGGGGGTCTACGAGCAGTACTTC,CSVGYRGVYEQYF,TRBV29-1,-,TRBJ2-7,TRBD1
TGCAGCGTTAAGCCTGGCTACACCTTC,CSVKPGYTF,TRBV29-1,-,TRBJ1-2,-
TGTGCCAGCAGCTTGGGTAGCACCTCCTACAATGAGCAGTTCTTC,CASSLGSTSYNEQFF,TRBV7-3,-,TRBJ2-1,-
TGTGCCAGCAGCCAGAGACTAGCGGGAGTTGAGCAGTTCTTC,CASSQRLAGVEQFF,TRBV7-9,-,TRBJ2-1,TRBD2
TGTGCCAGCAGCGCGGACAGGGGAGGGGGGGAGCTGTTTTTT,CASSADRGGGELFF,TRBV9,-,TRBJ2-2,TRBD1
TGTGCCAGCAGTTACTCGGGACAGGGGGCCTACGAGCAGTACTTC,CASSYSGQGAYEQYF,TRBV6-5,-,TRBJ2-7,TRBD1
TGTGCCAGCAGTGCGACAGGGGGGAACACTGAAGCTTTCTTT,CASSATGGNTEAFF,TRBV6-4,-,TRBJ1-1,TRBD1
TGTGCCAGCAGTTTCAGTCTGACAGCTCACACTGAAGCTTTCTTT,CASSFSLTAHTEAFF,TRBV27,-,TRBJ1-1,-
TGTGCCAGTAGGAAGGCGGCATTCTCACCCCTCCACTTT,CASRKAAFSPLHF,TRBV19,-,TRBJ1-6,-
TGTGCCAGCAGACGTGGACAGACAAACACTGAAGCTTTCTTT,CASRRGQTNTEAFF,TRBV6-6,-,TRBJ1-1,-
TGTGCCAGCAGCTCCCAGGGGCGGGGGTCCTACAATGAGCAGTTCTTC,CASSSQGRGSYNEQFF,TRBV7-9,-,TRBJ2-1,-
TGTTCCAGCAGCCGAGGGACAGGAGGGAGTGAAAAACTGTTTTTT,CSSSRGTGGSEKLFF,TRBV7-9,-,TRBJ1-4,TRBD1
TGCGCCAGCAGCCAAGGGGTCGTTGGGGGCTATCAGCCCCAGCATTTT,CASSQGVVGGYQPQHF,TRBV4-3,-,TRBJ1-5,-
TGTGCCAGCAGCTTAGCGCCGGGACAGGGGCTTTACGAGCAGTACTTC,CASSLAPGQGLYEQYF,TRBV7-2,-,TRBJ2-7,TRBD1
TGTGCCAGCAGTAAACAGACACTTATGAACACTGAAGCTTTCTTT,CASSKQTLMNTEAFF,TRBV6-5,-,TRBJ1-1,-
TGTGCCAGCAGCTTCGGGGGGGGGTTGAACACTGAAGCTTTCTTT,CASSFGGGLNTEAFF,TRBV7-9,-,TRBJ1-1,-
TGTGCCAGCAGTGGTCGCTCTAATAATCAGCCCCAGCATTTT,CASSGRSNNQPQHF,TRBV6-1,-,TRBJ1-5,-
TGTGCCAGCAGTTTACAAACAGGGGGCAATGAGCAGTTCTTC,CASSLQTGGNEQFF,TRBV27,few,TRBJ2-1,TRBD1
TGCGCCAGCAGCCCCGGACAGGTTAATTCACCCCTCCACTTT,CASSPGQVNSPLHF,TRBV4-1,-,TRBJ1-6,TRBD1
TGTGCCAGCAGCTTACTAAGTTGGCTAGCGGGAGGCGAGCAGTACTTC,CASSLLSWLAGGEQYF,TRBV7-2,few,TRBJ2-7,TRBD2
TGTGCCAGCAGCGCTTCCGGGACACCCTCGTACAATGAGCAGTTCTTC,CASSASGTPSYNEQFF,TRBV7-9,-,TRBJ2-1,-
TGTGCCAGCAGCCTAGCCCTAGGCCACTTCACAGATACGCAGTATTTT,CASSLALGHFTDTQYF,TRBV4-2,-,TRBJ2-3,-
TGTGCCAGTAGGGAGGGACTCTCGGAGCAGTTCTTC,CASREGLSEQFF,TRBV19,-,TRBJ2-1,-
TGTGCCAGCAGCTTAGGCGTCAGTACAAATTCACCCCTCCACTTT,CASSLGVSTNSPLHF,TRBV13,-,TRBJ1-6,-
TGTGCCAGCATGAGTGTCGGGTCTTTGGCCCAGTACTTC,CASMSVGSLAQYF,TRBV6-5,-,TRBJ2-5,-
TGTGCCTGGAGTGTAGAAGAACTAGCGGGGGGATACGAGCAGTACTTC,CAWSVEELAGGYEQYF,TRBV30,-,TRBJ2-7,TRBD2
TGTGCCAGCAGCGTAGGGGCGGAACAGGGGCCCCAGCATTTT,CASSVGAEQGPQHF,TRBV9,once,TRBJ1-5,-
TGTGCCAGCAGGGTGACAGGAAACTCTGGAAACACCATATATTTT,CASRVTGNSGNTIYF,TRBV6-1,-,TRBJ1-3,-
TGTGCCAGCCTCTCCTGGGACAAAGGAGAGACCCAGTACTTC,CASLSWDKGETQYF,TRBV7-2,-,TRBJ2-5,-
TGTGCCAGCAGTGCAACTTTGGTCACTGGAAACACCATATATTTT,CASSATLVTGNTIYF,TRBV6-1,-,TRBJ1-3,-
TGTGCCACCCGACAGGGGGCCTACGAGCAGTACTTC,CATRQGAYEQYF,TRBV7-9,-,TRBJ2-7,TRBD1
TGTGCCAGTAATCGGGGGGCGGGCAATGAGCAGTTCTTC,CASNRGAGNEQFF,TRBV19,-,TRBJ2-1,-
TGTGCCAGCAGCTTAGCCAGACAGGGGCCATATGGCTACACCTTC,CASSLARQGPYGYTF,TRBV7-8,-,TRBJ1-2,TRBD1
TGTGCCAGCAGCGTAGGCTTGGGGCGGGGGGGAGAGACCCAGTACTTC,CASSVGLGRGGETQYF,TRBV9,-,TRBJ2-5,TRBD2
TGTGCCAGCAGCTTACGGTCCTACGAGCAGTACTTC,CASSLRSYEQYF,TRBV5-5,-,TRBJ2-7,-
TGTGCCAGCAGCCCCCAGGTTAATTCACCCCTCCACTTT,CASSPQVNSPLHF,TRBV7-3,-,TRBJ1-6,-
TGTGCCACCAGCCTTTTGCAGGACAGGGGCAGGCCTAACTATGGCTACACCTTC,CATSLLQDRGRPNYGYTF,TRBV15,-,TRBJ1-2,TRBD1
TGTGCCAGCAGCGTGACTAGCAGTTGGGAGACCCAGTACTTC,CASSVTSSWETQYF,TRBV9,-,TRBJ2-5,TRBD2
TGTGCCAGCAGGGCGACAGGACCTCAAGCCCAGCATTTT,CASRATGPQAQHF,TRBV2,-,TRBJ1-5,-
TGTGCCAGCAGCTTAACTTGGGCAGCCGACTATCGGACCCAGTACTTC,CASSLTWAADYRTQYF,TRBV7-2,-,TRBJ2-5,-
TGTGCCAGCACCTCCCTAACCACTAGCGGGGCCACAGATACGCAGTATTTT,CASTSLTTSGATDTQYF,TRBV27,-,TRBJ2-3,TRBD2
TGTGCCAGCAGCTCCGGGACTGAAGCTTTCTTT,CASSSGTEAFF,TRBV6-5,-,TRBJ1-1,-